These T cell receptor beta chains were read from a single sample in a study of cytomegalovirus exposure and HLA in healthy donors. Clones were read by immunoSEQ multiplex PCR, and TCRdb kept only the in-frame ones, dropping some. The table includes about 140,000 clones, about 80% detected once. The sequenced material came from PBMCs. All receptors come from an older woman in good health and CMV-seropositive. Each CDR3 is given with its conserved first and last residue. The order of the fields is D gene, V gene, clone size, J gene, CDR3 protein, CDR3 DNA. A D gene is named only where the DNA matches it firmly. Where a row states a size, it is once, few, many or the class of an expanded clone; other rows omit it.

D gene: .
V gene: TRBV28
clone size: few
J gene: TRBJ1-4
CDR3 protein: CASNEGDEKLFF
CDR3 DNA: TGTGCCAGCAATGAAGGGGATGAAAAACTGTTTTTT

D gene: .
V gene: TRBV5-4
clone size: .
J gene: TRBJ2-5
CDR3 protein: CASSLEAGRQYF
CDR3 DNA: TGTGCCAGCAGCTTGGAGGCAGGGAGGCAGTACTTC

D gene: .
V gene: TRBV7-8
clone size: .
J gene: TRBJ2-1
CDR3 protein: CASSLVVASNEQFF
CDR3 DNA: TGTGCCAGCAGCTTAGTGGTAGCTAGCAATGAGCAGTTCTTC

D gene: .
V gene: TRBV27
clone size: .
J gene: TRBJ1-1
CDR3 protein: CASSALVPGLPRGTEAFF
CDR3 DNA: TGTGCCAGCAGTGCCCTGGTGCCGGGACTCCCAAGGGGTACTGAAGCTTTCTTT

D gene: .
V gene: TRBV10-3
clone size: .
J gene: TRBJ1-1
CDR3 protein: CAISDTTGSAFF
CDR3 DNA: TGTGCCATCAGTGATACAACAGGGTCAGCTTTCTTT

D gene: .
V gene: TRBV11-3
clone size: .
J gene: TRBJ2-2
CDR3 protein: CASSPPGFSGELFF
CDR3 DNA: TGTGCCAGCAGCCCCCCAGGGTTCTCCGGGGAGCTGTTTTTT

D gene: TRBD1
V gene: TRBV5-4
clone size: few
J gene: TRBJ2-2
CDR3 protein: CASSPGQGSWTGELFF
CDR3 DNA: TGTGCCAGCAGCCCTGGACAGGGCTCTTGGACCGGGGAGCTGTTTTTT

D gene: .
V gene: TRBV27
clone size: .
J gene: TRBJ1-5
CDR3 protein: CASRIGVGNQPQHF
CDR3 DNA: TGTGCCAGCAGAATAGGGGTAGGCAATCAGCCCCAGCATTTT

D gene: TRBD1
V gene: TRBV5-1
clone size: .
J gene: TRBJ2-5
CDR3 protein: CASRGTGVQETQYF
CDR3 DNA: TGCGCCAGCCGGGGGACAGGGGTGCAAGAGACCCAGTACTTC

D gene: .
V gene: TRBV7-9
clone size: .
J gene: TRBJ2-1
CDR3 protein: CASSQNRDILYNEQFF
CDR3 DNA: TGTGCCAGCAGCCAAAACCGGGACATACTCTACAATGAGCAGTTCTTC

D gene: .
V gene: TRBV6-1
clone size: .
J gene: TRBJ1-5
CDR3 protein: CASSENLGNQPQHF
CDR3 DNA: TGTGCCAGCAGTGAAAACTTGGGCAATCAGCCCCAGCATTTT

D gene: TRBD1
V gene: TRBV28
clone size: .
J gene: TRBJ1-2
CDR3 protein: CASYRRTGGYGYTF
CDR3 DNA: TGTGCCAGCTACAGACGGACAGGGGGGTATGGCTACACCTTC

D gene: .
V gene: TRBV30
clone size: .
J gene: TRBJ1-5
CDR3 protein: CAWSVQENQPQHF
CDR3 DNA: TGTGCCTGGAGTGTTCAGGAAAATCAGCCCCAGCATTTT

D gene: TRBD1
V gene: TRBV5-4
clone size: few
J gene: TRBJ2-7
CDR3 protein: CASSSGPSGTGLSYEQYF
CDR3 DNA: TGTGCCAGCAGCTCGGGGCCCAGTGGGACAGGACTTTCCTACGAGCAGTACTTC

D gene: .
V gene: TRBV5-4
clone size: .
J gene: TRBJ1-2
CDR3 protein: CASSTPMGGYTF
CDR3 DNA: TGTGCCAGCAGCACGCCTATGGGCGGCTACACCTTC

D gene: TRBD1
V gene: TRBV5-1
clone size: few
J gene: TRBJ2-3
CDR3 protein: CASSSPTGTDTQYF
CDR3 DNA: TGCGCCAGCAGCTCGCCGACAGGGACAGATACGCAGTATTTT

D gene: .
V gene: TRBV19
clone size: .
J gene: TRBJ1-5
CDR3 protein: CASSASGVSNQPQHF
CDR3 DNA: TGTGCCAGTAGTGCATCAGGGGTTAGCAATCAGCCCCAGCATTTT

D gene: TRBD1
V gene: TRBV6-1
clone size: .
J gene: TRBJ2-7
CDR3 protein: CASSERAGGYEQYF
CDR3 DNA: TGTGCCAGCAGTGAAAGGGCAGGGGGTTACGAGCAGTACTTC

D gene: .
V gene: TRBV6-5
clone size: .
J gene: TRBJ2-2
CDR3 protein: CASSRTTNTGELFF
CDR3 DNA: TGTGCCAGCTCCCGTACTACGAACACCGGGGAGCTGTTTTTT

D gene: TRBD2
V gene: TRBV6-5
clone size: .
J gene: TRBJ2-2
CDR3 protein: CASSYLAGGGELFF
CDR3 DNA: TGTGCCAGCAGTTACCTAGCGGGAGGCGGGGAGCTGTTTTTT

D gene: TRBD1
V gene: TRBV19
clone size: once
J gene: TRBJ2-5
CDR3 protein: CASSIVAGGRPGTQYF
CDR3 DNA: TGTGCCAGTAGTATAGTGGCAGGGGGCCGCCCTGGGACCCAGTACTTC

D gene: TRBD1
V gene: TRBV7-2
clone size: .
J gene: TRBJ2-5
CDR3 protein: CASSPGDRAFQETQYF
CDR3 DNA: TGTGCCAGCAGCCCCGGGGACAGGGCCTTCCAAGAGACCCAGTACTTC

D gene: TRBD2
V gene: TRBV29-1
clone size: .
J gene: TRBJ2-7
CDR3 protein: CSVEPSGTYEQYF
CDR3 DNA: TGCAGCGTTGAGCCTAGCGGGACCTACGAGCAGTACTTC

D gene: TRBD2
V gene: TRBV18
clone size: .
J gene: TRBJ2-2
CDR3 protein: CASSPWKTGTTAGELFF
CDR3 DNA: TGTGCCAGCTCACCATGGAAAACCGGGACTACAGCCGGGGAGCTGTTTTTT

D gene: TRBD2
V gene: TRBV30
clone size: once
J gene: TRBJ2-7
CDR3 protein: CAWMVAAGGPYEQYF
CDR3 DNA: TGTGCCTGGATGGTTGCGGCGGGAGGGCCGTACGAGCAGTACTTC

D gene: .
V gene: TRBV4-1
clone size: .
J gene: TRBJ2-7
CDR3 protein: CASSQGYRAEQYF
CDR3 DNA: TGCGCCAGCAGCCAAGGGTACAGGGCCGAGCAGTACTTC

D gene: .
V gene: TRBV6-6
clone size: .
J gene: TRBJ1-2
CDR3 protein: CASSYSRVAYGYTF
CDR3 DNA: TGTGCCAGCAGTTACTCGAGGGTGGCCTATGGCTACACCTTC

D gene: .
V gene: TRBV10-3
clone size: .
J gene: TRBJ2-7
CDR3 protein: CAISEGLDRPRGF
CDR3 DNA: TGTGCCATCAGTGAGGGCCTCGACAGGCCCCGAGGGTTC

D gene: TRBD1
V gene: TRBV19
clone size: .
J gene: TRBJ1-1
CDR3 protein: CASKNARDSPRENTEAFF
CDR3 DNA: TGTGCCAGTAAGAACGCTCGGGACAGCCCAAGGGAGAACACTGAAGCTTTCTTT

D gene: TRBD2
V gene: TRBV5-1
clone size: .
J gene: TRBJ2-5
CDR3 protein: CASSLRAGEETQYF
CDR3 DNA: TGCGCCAGCAGCTTGCGAGCGGGAGAGGAGACCCAGTACTTC

D gene: TRBD1
V gene: TRBV5-4
clone size: .
J gene: TRBJ2-7
CDR3 protein: CASSPSQGQGIYEQYF
CDR3 DNA: TGTGCCAGCAGCCCCTCGCAGGGACAGGGTATCTACGAGCAGTACTTC

D gene: TRBD2
V gene: TRBV7-2
clone size: .
J gene: TRBJ2-7
CDR3 protein: CASRLGSGSYEQYF
CDR3 DNA: TGTGCCAGCAGATTGGGTAGCGGGAGCTACGAGCAGTACTTC

D gene: TRBD1
V gene: TRBV10-3
clone size: .
J gene: TRBJ2-7
CDR3 protein: CAISESPTGVLYEQYF
CDR3 DNA: TGTGCCATCAGTGAGTCGCCGACAGGGGTCCTCTACGAGCAGTACTTC

D gene: TRBD2
V gene: TRBV19
clone size: .
J gene: TRBJ2-7
CDR3 protein: CASSTSGSYEQYF
CDR3 DNA: TGTGCCAGCTCGACTAGCGGGAGCTACGAGCAGTACTTC

D gene: TRBD2
V gene: TRBV29-1
clone size: .
J gene: TRBJ2-5
CDR3 protein: CSVERETTSGQETQYF
CDR3 DNA: TGCAGCGTTGAACGAGAGACGACTAGCGGTCAAGAGACCCAGTACTTC

D gene: TRBD2
V gene: TRBV5-1
clone size: .
J gene: TRBJ2-3
CDR3 protein: CASSSTSGRYTDTQYF
CDR3 DNA: TGCGCCAGCAGCTCTACTAGCGGTAGATACACAGATACGCAGTATTTT

D gene: TRBD2
V gene: TRBV6-6
clone size: .
J gene: TRBJ2-5
CDR3 protein: CASSSLAGETQYF
CDR3 DNA: TGTGCCAGCAGTTCGTTAGCGGGAGAGACCCAGTACTTC

D gene: .
V gene: TRBV5-8
clone size: .
J gene: TRBJ2-7
CDR3 protein: CASSFGNSLSEQYF
CDR3 DNA: TGTGCCAGCAGCTTCGGTAATAGCCTCTCCGAGCAGTACTTC

D gene: TRBD1
V gene: TRBV6-5
clone size: .
J gene: TRBJ1-1
CDR3 protein: CASRADRALNTEAFF
CDR3 DNA: TGTGCCAGCAGGGCAGACAGGGCACTGAACACTGAAGCTTTCTTT

D gene: .
V gene: TRBV4-1
clone size: .
J gene: TRBJ1-1
CDR3 protein: CASSPLRTDTEAFF
CDR3 DNA: TGCGCCAGCAGCCCGCTACGGACAGACACTGAAGCTTTCTTT

D gene: .
V gene: TRBV27
clone size: .
J gene: TRBJ2-2
CDR3 protein: CASSRGTYTGELFF
CDR3 DNA: TGTGCCAGCAGTAGGGGGACCTACACCGGGGAGCTGTTTTTT

D gene: .
V gene: TRBV28
clone size: .
J gene: TRBJ1-1
CDR3 protein: CASSLQHRVNTEAFF
CDR3 DNA: TGTGCCAGCTCCCTCCAGCACAGGGTGAACACTGAAGCTTTCTTT

D gene: TRBD1
V gene: TRBV29-1
clone size: .
J gene: TRBJ2-5
CDR3 protein: CSVMDRGETQYF
CDR3 DNA: TGCAGCGTTATGGACAGGGGAGAGACCCAGTACTTC

D gene: TRBD1
V gene: TRBV4-3
clone size: .
J gene: TRBJ2-7
CDR3 protein: CASSQDRTYEQYF
CDR3 DNA: TGCGCCAGCAGCCAGGACAGGACTTACGAGCAGTACTTC

D gene: .
V gene: TRBV7-2
clone size: .
J gene: TRBJ2-3
CDR3 protein: CASSLVPFWANTQYF
CDR3 DNA: TGTGCCAGCAGCTTAGTTCCCTTCTGGGCGAATACGCAGTATTTT

D gene: .
V gene: TRBV7-6
clone size: .
J gene: TRBJ2-7
CDR3 protein: CASSVNSYEQYF
CDR3 DNA: TGTGCCAGCAGCGTAAACTCCTACGAGCAGTACTTC

D gene: TRBD1
V gene: TRBV28
clone size: .
J gene: TRBJ2-7
CDR3 protein: CASSSAGGSYEQYF
CDR3 DNA: TGTGCCAGCAGTTCGGCAGGGGGTTCCTACGAGCAGTACTTC

D gene: .
V gene: TRBV7-9
clone size: .
J gene: TRBJ2-7
CDR3 protein: CASTIIDEQYF
CDR3 DNA: TGTGCCAGCACCATTATAGACGAGCAGTACTTC

D gene: .
V gene: TRBV27
clone size: .
J gene: TRBJ2-7
CDR3 protein: CASSPRDITYEQYF
CDR3 DNA: TGTGCCAGCAGTCCCCGGGACATCACCTACGAGCAGTACTTC

D gene: TRBD1
V gene: TRBV2
clone size: .
J gene: TRBJ1-2
CDR3 protein: CASMEGQGDGYTF
CDR3 DNA: TGTGCCAGCATGGAGGGACAGGGCGACGGCTACACCTTC

D gene: .
V gene: TRBV4-1
clone size: .
J gene: TRBJ1-4
CDR3 protein: CASSHTVGRAGIRATNEKLFF
CDR3 DNA: TGCGCCAGCAGCCATACCGTTGGGCGAGCAGGGATTAGAGCAACTAATGAAAAACTGTTTTTT

D gene: TRBD1
V gene: TRBV5-1
clone size: .
J gene: TRBJ1-1
CDR3 protein: CASSVTGFTEAFF
CDR3 DNA: TGCGCCAGCAGCGTGACAGGGTTCACTGAAGCTTTCTTT

D gene: TRBD2
V gene: TRBV5-5
clone size: .
J gene: TRBJ2-1
CDR3 protein: CASSLEGLGLASNEQFF
CDR3 DNA: TGTGCCAGCAGCTTGGAGGGGCTGGGACTAGCGTCCAATGAGCAGTTCTTC

D gene: .
V gene: TRBV25-1
clone size: once
J gene: TRBJ2-1
CDR3 protein: CASSEKGRGSSYNEQFF
CDR3 DNA: TGTGCCAGCAGTGAAAAGGGGCGGGGCAGCTCCTACAATGAGCAGTTCTTC

D gene: TRBD2
V gene: TRBV7-2
clone size: .
J gene: TRBJ2-7
CDR3 protein: CASSLTGGSYEQYF
CDR3 DNA: TGTGCCAGCAGCTTGACGGGAGGGTCCTACGAGCAGTACTTC

D gene: TRBD2
V gene: TRBV30
clone size: .
J gene: TRBJ2-7
CDR3 protein: CAWSRALGSGSLEQYF
CDR3 DNA: TGTGCCTGGTCACGGGCCTTGGGAAGCGGGAGTCTCGAGCAGTACTTC

D gene: TRBD2
V gene: TRBV29-1
clone size: .
J gene: TRBJ2-7
CDR3 protein: CSVGGTYEQYF
CDR3 DNA: TGCAGCGTGGGGGGGACCTACGAGCAGTACTTC

D gene: TRBD2
V gene: TRBV28
clone size: .
J gene: TRBJ2-3
CDR3 protein: CASSSGGTGGTQYF
CDR3 DNA: TGTGCCAGCAGTTCTGGCGGTACCGGGGGGACGCAGTATTTT

D gene: TRBD1
V gene: TRBV18
clone size: once
J gene: TRBJ1-4
CDR3 protein: CASSTRDRDEKLFF
CDR3 DNA: TGTGCCAGCTCTACCCGGGACAGGGACGAAAAACTGTTTTTT

D gene: .
V gene: TRBV10-3
clone size: .
J gene: TRBJ2-5
CDR3 protein: CAISGSKETQYF
CDR3 DNA: TGTGCCATCAGTGGCTCTAAGGAGACCCAGTACTTC